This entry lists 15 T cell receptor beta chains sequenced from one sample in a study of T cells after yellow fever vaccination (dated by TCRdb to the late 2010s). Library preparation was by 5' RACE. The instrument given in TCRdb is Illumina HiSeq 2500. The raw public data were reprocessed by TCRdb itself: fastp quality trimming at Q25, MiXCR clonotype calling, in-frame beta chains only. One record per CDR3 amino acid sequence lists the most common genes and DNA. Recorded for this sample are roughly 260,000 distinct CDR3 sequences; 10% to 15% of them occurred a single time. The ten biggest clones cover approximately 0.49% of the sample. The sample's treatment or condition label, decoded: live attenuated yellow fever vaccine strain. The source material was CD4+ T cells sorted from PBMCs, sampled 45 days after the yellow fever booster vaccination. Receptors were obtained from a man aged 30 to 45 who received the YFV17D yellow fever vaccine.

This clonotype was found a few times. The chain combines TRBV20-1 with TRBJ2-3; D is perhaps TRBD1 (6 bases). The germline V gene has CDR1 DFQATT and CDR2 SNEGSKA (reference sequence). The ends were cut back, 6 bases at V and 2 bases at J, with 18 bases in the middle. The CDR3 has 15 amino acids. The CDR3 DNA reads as TGCAGTGCCAAGGTCAGGGGACGATCCACAGATACGCAGTATTTT. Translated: CSAKVRGRSTDTQYF.

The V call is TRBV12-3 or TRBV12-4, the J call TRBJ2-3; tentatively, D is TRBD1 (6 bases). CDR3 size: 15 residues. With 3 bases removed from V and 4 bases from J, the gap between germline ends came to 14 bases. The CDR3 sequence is CASSFSRKGADTQYF. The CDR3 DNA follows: TGTGCCAGCAGTTTTTCGCGGAAGGGGGCAGATACGCAGTATTTT.

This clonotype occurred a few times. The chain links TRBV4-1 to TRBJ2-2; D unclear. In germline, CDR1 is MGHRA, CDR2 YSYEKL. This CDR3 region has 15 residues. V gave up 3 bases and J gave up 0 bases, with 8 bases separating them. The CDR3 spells CASSHTSANTGELFF. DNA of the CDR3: TGCGCCAGCAGCCACACCTCTGCGAACACCGGGGAGCTGTTTTTT.

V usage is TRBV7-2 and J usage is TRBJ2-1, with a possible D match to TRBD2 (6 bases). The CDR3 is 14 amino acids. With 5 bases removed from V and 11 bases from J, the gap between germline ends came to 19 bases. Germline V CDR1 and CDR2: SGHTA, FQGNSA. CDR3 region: CASSQPTTREKQFF. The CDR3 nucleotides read TGTGCCAGCAGCCAACCCACAACCCGGGAGAAGCAGTTCTTC.

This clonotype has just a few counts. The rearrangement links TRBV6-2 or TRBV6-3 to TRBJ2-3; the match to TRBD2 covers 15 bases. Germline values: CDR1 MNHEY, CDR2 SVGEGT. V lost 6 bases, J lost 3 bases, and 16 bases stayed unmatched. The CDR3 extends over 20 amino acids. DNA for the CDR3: TGTGCCAGCAGACGCGCTGATTGGACTAGCGGGAGGGTTGGGACAGATACGCAGTATTTT. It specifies CASRRADWTSGRVGTDTQYF.

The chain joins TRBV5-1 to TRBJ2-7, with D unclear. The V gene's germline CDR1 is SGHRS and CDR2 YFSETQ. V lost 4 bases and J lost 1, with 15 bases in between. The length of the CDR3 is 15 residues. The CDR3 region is CASSPLHSTSYEQYF. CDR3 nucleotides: TGCGCCAGCAGCCCTCTACATAGTACTTCCTACGAGCAGTACTTC.

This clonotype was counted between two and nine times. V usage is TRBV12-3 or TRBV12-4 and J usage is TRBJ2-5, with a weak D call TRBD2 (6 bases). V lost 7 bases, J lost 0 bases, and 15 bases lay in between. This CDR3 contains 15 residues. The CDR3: CASTPSAAYQETQYF. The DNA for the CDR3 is TGTGCCAGCACCCCTAGCGCAGCGTACCAAGAGACCCAGTACTTC.

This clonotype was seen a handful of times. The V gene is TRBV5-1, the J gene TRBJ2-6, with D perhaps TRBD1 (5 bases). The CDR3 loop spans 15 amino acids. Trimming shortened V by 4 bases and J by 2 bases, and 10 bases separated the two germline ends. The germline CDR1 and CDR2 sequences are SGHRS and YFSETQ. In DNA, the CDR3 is TGCGCCAGCAGCCCGTCAGGGACTGGGGCCAACGTCCTGACTTTC. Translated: CASSPSGTGANVLTF.

The CDR3, as DNA: TGTGCCAGCAGCCAAGGCGCGGGAGTTGGTTACGAGCAGTACTTC. Its protein product is CASSQGAGVGYEQYF. This sequence joins TRBV7-9 and TRBJ2-7, with 7 bases identical to TRBD2. After removal of 5 bases from V and 4 bases from J, the junction contained 11 bases not matched to a gene. The V gene's germline CDR1 is SEHNR and CDR2 FQNEAQ (reference sequence). The CDR3 is 15 amino acids.

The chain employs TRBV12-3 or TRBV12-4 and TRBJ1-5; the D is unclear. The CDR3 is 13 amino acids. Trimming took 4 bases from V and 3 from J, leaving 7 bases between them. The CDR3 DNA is TGTGCCAGCAGTTCCGGGTCCAATCAGCCCCAGCATTTT. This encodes CASSSGSNQPQHF.

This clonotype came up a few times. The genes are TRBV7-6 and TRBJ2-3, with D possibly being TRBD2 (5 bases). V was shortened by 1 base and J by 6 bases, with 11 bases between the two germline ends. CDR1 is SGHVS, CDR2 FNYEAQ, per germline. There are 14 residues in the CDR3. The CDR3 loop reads CASSLELAADTQYF. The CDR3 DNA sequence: TGTGCCAGCAGCTTAGAGCTAGCAGCTGATACGCAGTATTTT.

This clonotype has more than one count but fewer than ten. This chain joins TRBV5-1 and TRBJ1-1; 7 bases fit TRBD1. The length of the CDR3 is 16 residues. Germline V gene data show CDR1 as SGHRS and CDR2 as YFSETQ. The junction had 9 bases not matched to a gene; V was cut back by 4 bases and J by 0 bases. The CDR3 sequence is CASSLQGSILNTEAFF. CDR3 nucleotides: TGCGCCAGCAGCCTACAGGGGTCTATCCTGAACACTGAAGCTTTCTTT.

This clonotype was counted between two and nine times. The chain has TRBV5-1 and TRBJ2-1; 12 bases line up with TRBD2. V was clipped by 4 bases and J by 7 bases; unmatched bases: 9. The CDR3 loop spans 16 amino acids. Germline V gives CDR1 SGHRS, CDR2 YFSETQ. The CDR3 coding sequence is TGCGCCAGCAGCCAAGGACTAGCGGGACCTCTGAATGAGCAGTTCTTC. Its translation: CASSQGLAGPLNEQFF.

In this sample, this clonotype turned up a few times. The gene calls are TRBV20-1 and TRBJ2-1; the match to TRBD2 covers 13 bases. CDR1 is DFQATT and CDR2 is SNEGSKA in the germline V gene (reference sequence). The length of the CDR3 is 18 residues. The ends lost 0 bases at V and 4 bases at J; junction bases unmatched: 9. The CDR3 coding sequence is TGCAGTGCTAGAGATCTGCCGGGACTAGCGGGAATTTACAATGAGCAGTTCTTC. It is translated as CSARDLPGLAGIYNEQFF.

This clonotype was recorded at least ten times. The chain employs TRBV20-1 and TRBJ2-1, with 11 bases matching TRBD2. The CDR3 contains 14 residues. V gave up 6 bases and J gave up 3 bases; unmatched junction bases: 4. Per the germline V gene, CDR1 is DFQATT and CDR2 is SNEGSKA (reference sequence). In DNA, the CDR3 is TGCAGTGCCACTAGCGGGAGAAACTACAATGAGCAGTTCTTC. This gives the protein CSATSGRNYNEQFF.